This T cell receptor beta chain was documented in a study of OX40 agonist ivuxolimab in advanced cancers. Study background: Earlier anti-PD-1, anti-PD-L1 or anti-CTLA-4 therapy was permitted; about 44% had received some.

V shed 5 bases and J shed 1 base, with 16 bases lying between them. CDR3 size: 16 residues. Germline CDR1 SGHTA, CDR2 FQGNSA. Sequencing was performed with immunoSEQ multiplex PCR; in TCRdb, only in-frame clones are kept and a portion is missing. The sample shows under 45,000 clones, roughly 84% of them seen only once. The chain uses TRBV7-2 and TRBJ2-3; D possibly corresponds to TRBD2 (6 bases). This sequence was found in an adult with an advanced solid tumor such as melanoma, head and neck, liver or kidney cancer. Sequenced material: CD4+ or CD8+ T cells sorted from blood, taken in a trial of the OX40 agonist ivuxolimab. CDR3 nucleotide sequence: TGTGCCAGCAGCCTACGGCCCGGGGGACGCACAGATACGCAGTATTTT. Translated, it gives CASSLRPGGRTDTQYF.